This TCR beta chain comes out of a study of cytomegalovirus exposure and HLA in healthy donors. In the PCR, 60 Vbeta and 13 Jbeta primers were used. Some clones are missing from TCRdb's copy, which holds only in-frame ones; the method was immunoSEQ multiplex PCR. The table includes about 140,000 clones, about 66% detected once. Points from the study as a whole: Usually a TCR sequence was rare, but some public TCRs were found in many donors. Common viral pathogens seemed to be connected with several of the most significant clusters, according to a later analysis.

This clone turned up a few times. Its specificity is not known. Sequencing was performed on PBMCs. The TCR sequence derives from a human donor in good health.

CDR3 DNA sequence: TGCGCCAGCAGCCAAGACAGGGCGTTAGTGAATGGCTACACCTTC. This sequence encodes CASSQDRALVNGYTF. This chain connects TRBV4-1 to TRBJ1-2, with a weak D call TRBD1 (5 bases). V lost 0 bases to trimming and J lost 6 bases, with 14 bases between them. The CDR3 runs 15 residues. CDR1 and CDR2 (germline): MGHRA, YSYEKL.